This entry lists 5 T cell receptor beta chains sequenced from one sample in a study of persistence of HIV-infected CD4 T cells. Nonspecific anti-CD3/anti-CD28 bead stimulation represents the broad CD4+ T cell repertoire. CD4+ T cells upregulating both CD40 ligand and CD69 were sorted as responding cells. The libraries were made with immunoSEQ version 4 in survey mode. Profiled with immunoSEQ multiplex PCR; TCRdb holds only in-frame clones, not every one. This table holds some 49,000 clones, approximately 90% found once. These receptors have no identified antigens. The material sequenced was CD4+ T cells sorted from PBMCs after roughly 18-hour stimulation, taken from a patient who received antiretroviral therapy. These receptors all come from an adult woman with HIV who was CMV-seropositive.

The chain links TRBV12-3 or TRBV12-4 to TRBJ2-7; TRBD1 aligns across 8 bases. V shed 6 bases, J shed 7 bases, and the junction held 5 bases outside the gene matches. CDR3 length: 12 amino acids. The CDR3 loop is CASSLYRGEQYF. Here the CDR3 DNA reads TGTGCCAGCAGCCTCTACAGGGGGGAGCAGTACTTC.

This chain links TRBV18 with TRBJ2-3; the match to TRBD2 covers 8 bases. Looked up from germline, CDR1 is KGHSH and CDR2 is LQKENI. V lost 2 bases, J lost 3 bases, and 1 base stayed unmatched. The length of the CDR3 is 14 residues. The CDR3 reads CASSPGTRTDTQYF. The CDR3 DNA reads TGTGCCAGCTCACCAGGGACTAGGACAGATACGCAGTATTTT.

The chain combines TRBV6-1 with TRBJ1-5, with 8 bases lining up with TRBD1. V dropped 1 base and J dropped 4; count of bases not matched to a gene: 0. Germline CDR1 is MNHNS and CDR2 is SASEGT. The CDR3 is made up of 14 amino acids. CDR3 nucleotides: TGTGCCAGCAGTGAAGGGACAGGGAATCAGCCCCAGCATTTT. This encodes CASSEGTGNQPQHF.

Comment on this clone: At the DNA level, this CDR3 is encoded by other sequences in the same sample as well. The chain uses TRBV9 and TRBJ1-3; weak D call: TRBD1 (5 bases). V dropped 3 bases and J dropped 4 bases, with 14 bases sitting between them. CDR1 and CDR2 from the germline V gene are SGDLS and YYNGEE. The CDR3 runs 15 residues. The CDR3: CASSGSGGSGNTIYF. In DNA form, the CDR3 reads TGTGCCAGCAGCGGGTCCGGGGGTTCCGGAAACACCATATATTTT.

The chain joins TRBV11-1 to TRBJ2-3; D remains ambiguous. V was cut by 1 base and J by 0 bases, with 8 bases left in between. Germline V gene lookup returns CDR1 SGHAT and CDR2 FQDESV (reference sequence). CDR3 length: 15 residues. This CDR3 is CASSLDFSSTDTQYF. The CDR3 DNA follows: TGTGCCAGCAGCTTAGATTTCTCTAGCACAGATACGCAGTATTTT.